The sequence of this T cell receptor beta chain was determined in a study of OX40 agonist ivuxolimab in advanced cancers. Study at large: Partial responses, seen in three patients, involved one hepatocellular carcinoma and two cutaneous melanomas.

Study-wide results and limits: There were, on average, more expanded clones in CD8+ T cells than in CD4+. Some nonresponders also had low normalized T-cell clonal expansion. At doses 0.1 to 3.0 mg/kg, CD4+ and CD8+ clones expanded.

The assay was immunoSEQ multiplex PCR, and TCRdb's table has in-frame clones only and misses some. The table includes 25,000 to 35,000 clones, about four fifths detected once. From germline, CDR1 is SGHKS and CDR2 YYEKEE (reference sequence). This CDR3 is built from 15 residues. V gave up 2 bases and J gave up 0 bases, with 9 bases separating them. To note about this clone: Its target is not known.

The clonotype was recovered from an adult with an advanced solid tumor such as melanoma, head and neck, liver or kidney cancer. The chain joins TRBV5-5 to TRBJ2-1; unclear D gene. The specimen was CD4+ or CD8+ T cells sorted from blood, collected in a trial of the OX40 agonist ivuxolimab. The CDR3 sequence is CASSFLGSSYNEQFF. The CDR3 DNA is TGTGCCAGCAGCTTTTTAGGGTCCTCCTACAATGAGCAGTTCTTC.